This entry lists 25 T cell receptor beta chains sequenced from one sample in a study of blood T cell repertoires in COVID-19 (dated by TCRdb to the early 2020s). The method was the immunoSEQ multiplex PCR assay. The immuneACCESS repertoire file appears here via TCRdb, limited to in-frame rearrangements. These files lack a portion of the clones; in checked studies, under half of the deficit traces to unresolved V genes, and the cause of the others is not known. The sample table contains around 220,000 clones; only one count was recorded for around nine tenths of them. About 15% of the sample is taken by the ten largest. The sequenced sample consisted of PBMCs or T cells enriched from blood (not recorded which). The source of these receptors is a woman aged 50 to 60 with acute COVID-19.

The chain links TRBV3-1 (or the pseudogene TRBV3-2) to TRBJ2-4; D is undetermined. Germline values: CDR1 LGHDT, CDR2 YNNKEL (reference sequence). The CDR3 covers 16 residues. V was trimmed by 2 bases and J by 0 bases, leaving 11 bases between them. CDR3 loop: CASSQSTKIAKNIQYF. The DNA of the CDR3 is TGTGCCAGCAGCCAATCTACTAAGATAGCCAAAAACATTCAGTACTTC.

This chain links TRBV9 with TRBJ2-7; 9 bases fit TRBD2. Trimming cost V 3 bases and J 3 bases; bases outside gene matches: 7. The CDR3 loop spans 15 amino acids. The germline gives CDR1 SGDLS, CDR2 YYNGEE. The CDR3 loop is CASSETSGPLYEQYF. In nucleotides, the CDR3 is TGTGCCAGCAGCGAGACTAGCGGACCTCTCTACGAGCAGTACTTC.

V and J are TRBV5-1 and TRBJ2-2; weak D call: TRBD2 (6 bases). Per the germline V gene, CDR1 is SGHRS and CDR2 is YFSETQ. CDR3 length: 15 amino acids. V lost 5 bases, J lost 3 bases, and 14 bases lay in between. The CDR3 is CASRGGGPYTGELFF. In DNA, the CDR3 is TGCGCCAGCAGAGGCGGAGGGCCTTACACCGGGGAGCTGTTTTTT.

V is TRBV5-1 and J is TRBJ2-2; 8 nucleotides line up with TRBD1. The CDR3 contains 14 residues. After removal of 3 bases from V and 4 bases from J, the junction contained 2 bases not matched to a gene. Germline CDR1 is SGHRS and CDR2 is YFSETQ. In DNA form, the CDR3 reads TGCGCCAGCAGCTCACAGGGGGGCACCGGGGAGCTGTTTTTT. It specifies CASSSQGGTGELFF.

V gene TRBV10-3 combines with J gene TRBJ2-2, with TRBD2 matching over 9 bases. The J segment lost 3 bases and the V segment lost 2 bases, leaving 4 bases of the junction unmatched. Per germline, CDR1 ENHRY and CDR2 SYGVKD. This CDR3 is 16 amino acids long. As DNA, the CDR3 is TGTGCCATCAGTGAGCCCCTAGCGGGATACACCGGGGAGCTGTTTTTT. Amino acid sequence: CAISEPLAGYTGELFF.

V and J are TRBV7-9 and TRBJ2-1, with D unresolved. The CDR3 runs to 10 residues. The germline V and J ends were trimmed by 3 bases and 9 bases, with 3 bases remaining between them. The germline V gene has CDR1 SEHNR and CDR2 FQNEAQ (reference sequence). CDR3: CASSFSEQFF. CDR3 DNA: TGTGCCAGCAGCTTCTCTGAGCAGTTCTTC.

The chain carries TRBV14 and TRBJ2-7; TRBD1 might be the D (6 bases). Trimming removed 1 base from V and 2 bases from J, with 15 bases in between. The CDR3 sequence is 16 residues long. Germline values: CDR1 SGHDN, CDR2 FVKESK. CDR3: CASSQGRGRNTYEQYF. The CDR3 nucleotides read TGTGCCAGCAGCCAAGGTAGGGGGAGAAACACCTACGAGCAGTACTTC.

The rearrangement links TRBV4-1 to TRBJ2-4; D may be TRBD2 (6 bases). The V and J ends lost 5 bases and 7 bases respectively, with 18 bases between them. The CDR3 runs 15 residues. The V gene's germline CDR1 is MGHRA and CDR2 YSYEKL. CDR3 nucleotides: TGCGCCAGCAGCGTCCGGGACTTCAGCACCAACATTCAGTACTTC. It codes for CASSVRDFSTNIQYF.

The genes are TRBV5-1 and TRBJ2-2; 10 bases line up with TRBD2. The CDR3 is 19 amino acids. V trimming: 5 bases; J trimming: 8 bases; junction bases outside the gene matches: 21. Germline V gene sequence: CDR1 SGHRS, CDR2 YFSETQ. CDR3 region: CASRRAASGSMSRSGELFF. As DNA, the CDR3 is TGCGCCAGCAGACGGGCAGCTAGCGGGAGTATGTCGAGATCTGGGGAGCTGTTTTTT.

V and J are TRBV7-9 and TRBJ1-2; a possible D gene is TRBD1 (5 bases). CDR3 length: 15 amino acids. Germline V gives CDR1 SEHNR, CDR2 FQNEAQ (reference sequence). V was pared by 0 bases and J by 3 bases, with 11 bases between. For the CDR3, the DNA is TGTGCCAGCAGCTTAGCGTCGCGGGGCTACTATGGCTACACCTTC. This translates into CASSLASRGYYGYTF.

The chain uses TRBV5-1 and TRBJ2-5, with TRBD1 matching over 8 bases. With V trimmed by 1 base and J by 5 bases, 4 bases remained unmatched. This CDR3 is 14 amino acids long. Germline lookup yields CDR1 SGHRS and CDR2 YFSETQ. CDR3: CASSLWTGLETQYF. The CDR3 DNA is TGCGCCAGCAGCTTGTGGACAGGGTTGGAGACCCAGTACTTC.

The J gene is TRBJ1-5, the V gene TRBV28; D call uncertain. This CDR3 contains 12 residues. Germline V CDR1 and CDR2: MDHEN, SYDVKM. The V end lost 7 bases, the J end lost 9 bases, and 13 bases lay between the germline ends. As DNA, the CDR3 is TGTGCCAGCACCCTGGGCCGTTGGCCCCAGCATTTT. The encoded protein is CASTLGRWPQHF.

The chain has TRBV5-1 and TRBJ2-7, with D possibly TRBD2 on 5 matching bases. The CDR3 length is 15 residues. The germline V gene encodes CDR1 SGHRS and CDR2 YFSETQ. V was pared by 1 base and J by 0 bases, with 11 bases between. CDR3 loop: CASSLQATSSYEQYF. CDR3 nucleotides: TGCGCCAGCAGCTTGCAGGCCACTAGCTCCTACGAGCAGTACTTC.

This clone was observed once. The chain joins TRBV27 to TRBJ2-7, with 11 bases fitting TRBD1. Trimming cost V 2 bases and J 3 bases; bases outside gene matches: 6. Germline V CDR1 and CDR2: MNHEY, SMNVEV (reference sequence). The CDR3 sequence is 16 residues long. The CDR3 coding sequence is TGTGCCAGCAGTTTAGGCCCCGGGACAGGGGGCTACGAGCAGTACTTC. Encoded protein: CASSLGPGTGGYEQYF.

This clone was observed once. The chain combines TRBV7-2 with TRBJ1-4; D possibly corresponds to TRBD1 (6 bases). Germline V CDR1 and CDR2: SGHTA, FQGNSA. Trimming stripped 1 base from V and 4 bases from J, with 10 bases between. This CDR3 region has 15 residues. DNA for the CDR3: TGTGCCAGCAGCTTAGGCGGCAGGGGTAATGAAAAACTGTTTTTT. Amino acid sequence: CASSLGGRGNEKLFF. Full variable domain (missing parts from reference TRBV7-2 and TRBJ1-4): GAGVSQSPSNKVTEKGKDVELRCDPISGHTALYWYRQSLGQGLEFLIYFQGNSAPDKSGLPSDRFSAERTGGSVSTLTIQRTQQEDSAVYLCASSLGGRGNEKLFFGSGTQLSVL.

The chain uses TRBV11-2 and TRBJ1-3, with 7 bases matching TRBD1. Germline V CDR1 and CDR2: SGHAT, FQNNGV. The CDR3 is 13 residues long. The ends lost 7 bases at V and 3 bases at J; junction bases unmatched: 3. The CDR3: CASTRGDGNTIYF. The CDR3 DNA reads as TGTGCCAGCACCAGGGGGGATGGAAACACCATATATTTT.

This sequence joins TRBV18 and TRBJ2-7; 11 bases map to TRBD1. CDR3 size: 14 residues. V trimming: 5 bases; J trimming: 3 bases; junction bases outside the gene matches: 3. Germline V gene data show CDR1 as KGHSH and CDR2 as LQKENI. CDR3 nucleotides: TGTGCCAGCTCAGCCGGGACAGGGGGCTACGAGCAGTACTTC. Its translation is CASSAGTGGYEQYF.

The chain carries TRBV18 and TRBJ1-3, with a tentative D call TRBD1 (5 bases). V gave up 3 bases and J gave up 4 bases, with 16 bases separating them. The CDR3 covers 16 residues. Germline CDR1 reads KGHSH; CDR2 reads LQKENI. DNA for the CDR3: TGTGCCAGCTCACCGAACCGGGACTTCGTCGGAAACACCATATATTTT. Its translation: CASSPNRDFVGNTIYF.

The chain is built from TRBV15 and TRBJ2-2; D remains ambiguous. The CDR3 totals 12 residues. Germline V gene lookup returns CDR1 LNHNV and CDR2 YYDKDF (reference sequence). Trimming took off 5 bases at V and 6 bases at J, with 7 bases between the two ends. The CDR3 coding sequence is TGTGCCACCAGCCGTGGGCCCGGGGAGCTGTTTTTT. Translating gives CATSRGPGELFF.

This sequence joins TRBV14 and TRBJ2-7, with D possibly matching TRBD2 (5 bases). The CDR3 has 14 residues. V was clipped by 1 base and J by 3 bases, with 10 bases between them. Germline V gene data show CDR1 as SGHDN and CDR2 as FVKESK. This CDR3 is CASSQAGIRYEQYF. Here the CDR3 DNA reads TGTGCCAGCAGCCAAGCCGGGATTCGCTACGAGCAGTACTTC.

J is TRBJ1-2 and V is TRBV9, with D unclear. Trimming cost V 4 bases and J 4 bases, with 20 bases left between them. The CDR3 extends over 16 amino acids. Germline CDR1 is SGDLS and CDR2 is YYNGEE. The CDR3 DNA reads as TGTGCCAGCAGCTCGTCACTCGGGTTACTCATCTATGGCTACACCTTC. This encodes CASSSSLGLLIYGYTF. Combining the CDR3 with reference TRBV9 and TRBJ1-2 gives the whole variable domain DSGVTQTPKHLITATGQRVTLRCSPRSGDLSVYWYQQSLDQGLQFLIQYYNGEERAKGNILERFSAQQFPDLHSELNLSSLELGDSALYFCASSSSLGLLIYGYTFGSGTRLTVV.

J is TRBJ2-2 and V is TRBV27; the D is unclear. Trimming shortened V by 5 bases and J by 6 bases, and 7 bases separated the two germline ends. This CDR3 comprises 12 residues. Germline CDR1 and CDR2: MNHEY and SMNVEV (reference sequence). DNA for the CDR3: TGTGCCAGCAGTCCCCGGTCCGGGGAGCTGTTTTTT. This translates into CASSPRSGELFF.

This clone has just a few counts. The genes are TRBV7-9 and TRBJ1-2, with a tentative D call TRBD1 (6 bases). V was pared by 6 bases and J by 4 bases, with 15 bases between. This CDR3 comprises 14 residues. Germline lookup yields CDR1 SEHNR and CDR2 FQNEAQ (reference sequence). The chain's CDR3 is CASSVQGDAYGYTF. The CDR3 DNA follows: TGTGCCAGCAGTGTACAGGGAGACGCCTATGGCTACACCTTC. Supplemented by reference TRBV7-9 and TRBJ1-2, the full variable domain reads DTGVSQNPRHKITKRGQNVTFRCDPISEHNRLYWYRQTLGQGPEFLTYFQNEAQLEKSRLLSDRFSAERPKGSFSTLEIQRTEQGDSAMYLCASSVQGDAYGYTFGSGTRLTVV.

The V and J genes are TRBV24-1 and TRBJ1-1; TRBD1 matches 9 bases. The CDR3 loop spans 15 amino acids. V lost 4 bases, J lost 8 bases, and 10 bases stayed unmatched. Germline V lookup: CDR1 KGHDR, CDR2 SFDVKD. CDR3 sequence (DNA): TGTGCCACCAGTGACCCGGGACAGGGTCAAGGGGAAGCTTTCTTT. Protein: CATSDPGQGQGEAFF.

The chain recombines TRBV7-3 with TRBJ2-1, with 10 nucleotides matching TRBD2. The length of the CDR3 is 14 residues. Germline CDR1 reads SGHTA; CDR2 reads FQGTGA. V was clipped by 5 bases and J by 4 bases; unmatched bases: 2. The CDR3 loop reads CASSPSGSYNEQFF. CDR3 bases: TGTGCCAGCAGCCCTAGCGGGAGTTACAATGAGCAGTTCTTC.